These T cell receptor beta chains were read from a single sample in a study of cytomegalovirus exposure and HLA in healthy donors. Profiling relied on immunoSEQ multiplex PCR, and the TCRdb table lists in-frame clones only, not all of them. The table lists 75,000 to 100,000 clones, roughly three fifths of them singletons. The sequenced sample was PBMCs. The receptors were sampled from a man in his sixties in good health and CMV-seronegative. The CDR3 runs from the conserved cysteine through the conserved F or W. Each record gives: CDR3 protein, CDR3 DNA, V gene, J gene, clone size, D gene. A D gene is named only where the DNA matches it firmly. Only part of the rows carry a size: once, few, many, or a class if the clone is expanded.

CDR3: CASSLGQGREQYF
DNA: TGTGCCAGCAGCTTGGGACAGGGGAGGGAGCAGTACTTC
V: TRBV7-7
J: TRBJ2-7
size: -
D: TRBD1

CDR3: CASSLVAGAGTDTQYF
DNA: TGTGCCAGCAGCTTAGTCGCGGGGGCGGGCACAGATACGCAGTATTTT
V: TRBV11-3
J: TRBJ2-3
size: -
D: -

CDR3: CASSRGGQGYSRNTEAFF
DNA: TGTGCCAGCAGCCGAGGGGGACAGGGATATTCTAGGAACACTGAAGCTTTCTTT
V: TRBV9
J: TRBJ1-1
size: -
D: TRBD1

CDR3: CASSRGGDTAEAFF
DNA: TGTGCCAGTAGTAGGGGGGGCGATACCGCTGAAGCTTTCTTT
V: TRBV19
J: TRBJ1-1
size: few
D: -

CDR3: CASSFLTGQGLNTEAFF
DNA: TGTGCCAGCAGTTTCCTCACAGGACAGGGCCTGAACACTGAAGCTTTCTTT
V: TRBV27
J: TRBJ1-1
size: few
D: TRBD1

CDR3: CASSFGGGEETQYF
DNA: TGCGCCAGCAGCTTCGGCGGGGGGGAAGAGACCCAGTACTTC
V: TRBV5-1
J: TRBJ2-5
size: few
D: TRBD2

CDR3: CASSLEGGESPLHF
DNA: TGTGCCAGCAGCTTAGAAGGGGGCGAGTCACCCCTCCACTTT
V: TRBV7-9
J: TRBJ1-6
size: -
D: TRBD1

CDR3: CASSIQGAQEKLFF
DNA: TGTGCCAGTAGTATTCAGGGGGCACAGGAAAAACTGTTTTTT
V: TRBV19
J: TRBJ1-4
size: few
D: TRBD1

CDR3: CASSWGRAEQYF
DNA: TGTGCCAGCAGCTGGGGGAGGGCCGAGCAGTACTTC
V: TRBV5-4
J: TRBJ2-7
size: -
D: TRBD2

CDR3: CASSWTGLEQYF
DNA: TGTGCCAGCAGTTGGACAGGGCTCGAGCAGTACTTC
V: TRBV2
J: TRBJ2-7
size: -
D: TRBD1

CDR3: CSHGKGSETQYF
DNA: TGCAGCCATGGCAAGGGGTCAGAGACCCAGTACTTC
V: TRBV29-1
J: TRBJ2-5
size: few
D: -

CDR3: CASSYVAGDGYTF
DNA: TGTGCCAGCAGTTACGTGGCAGGGGATGGCTACACCTTC
V: TRBV6-6
J: TRBJ1-2
size: -
D: -

CDR3: CASSFKSGGAYEQYF
DNA: TGTGCCAGCAGCTTTAAGTCTGGCGGGGCCTACGAGCAGTACTTC
V: TRBV7-2
J: TRBJ2-7
size: -
D: -

CDR3: CASSDPRSLLEAFF
DNA: TGCGCCAGCAGTGACCCCCGGTCGTTACTTGAAGCTTTCTTT
V: TRBV10-2
J: TRBJ1-1
size: -
D: -

CDR3: CASRGRLLKLDGYTF
DNA: TGTGCCAGCAGAGGTCGACTCCTGAAGCTGGATGGCTACACCTTC
V: TRBV6-6
J: TRBJ1-2
size: few
D: -

CDR3: CASSYQGESGEKLFF
DNA: TGTGCCAGCAGCTACCAGGGGGAATCTGGTGAAAAACTGTTTTTT
V: TRBV7-2
J: TRBJ1-4
size: -
D: TRBD1

CDR3: CASSLRLGGNYGYTF
DNA: TGTGCCAGCAGCCTACGACTGGGGGGGAACTATGGCTACACCTTC
V: TRBV7-9
J: TRBJ1-2
size: -
D: -

CDR3: CASRPPGEGTEAFF
DNA: TGTGCCAGCCGCCCCCCGGGGGAAGGCACTGAAGCTTTCTTT
V: TRBV28
J: TRBJ1-1
size: few
D: -

CDR3: CASSSSRDRGSGNTIYF
DNA: TGTGCCAGCAGCTCGTCCCGGGACAGGGGTTCTGGAAACACCATATATTTT
V: TRBV5-5
J: TRBJ1-3
size: once
D: TRBD1

CDR3: CASSAAGGEKLFF
DNA: TGTGCCAGCAGCGCCGCGGGGGGAGAAAAACTGTTTTTT
V: TRBV9
J: TRBJ1-4
size: -
D: -

CDR3: CASSLAKGQSYEQYF
DNA: TGTGCCAGCAGTTTGGCGAAAGGACAGTCCTACGAGCAGTACTTC
V: TRBV6-6
J: TRBJ2-7
size: few
D: -

CDR3: CSVGLAGGRTDTQYF
DNA: TGCAGCGTTGGCCTAGCGGGAGGACGGACAGATACGCAGTATTTT
V: TRBV29-1
J: TRBJ2-3
size: -
D: TRBD2

CDR3: CASSPEVQGYNEQFF
DNA: TGTGCCAGCAGCCCAGAGGTACAGGGTTACAATGAGCAGTTCTTC
V: TRBV7-9
J: TRBJ2-1
size: once
D: -

CDR3: CASSEAWSGGGSDTQYF
DNA: TGTGCCAGCAGTGAAGCATGGAGCGGGGGGGGGTCAGATACGCAGTATTTT
V: TRBV6-1
J: TRBJ2-3
size: -
D: TRBD2

CDR3: CASSIGQGVYQPQHF
DNA: TGTGCCAGTAGTATCGGTCAGGGTGTCTATCAGCCCCAGCATTTT
V: TRBV19
J: TRBJ1-5
size: -
D: -

CDR3: CASSLSRGNTEAFF
DNA: TGCGCCAGCAGCTTATCGCGGGGTAACACTGAAGCTTTCTTT
V: TRBV5-1
J: TRBJ1-1
size: -
D: -

CDR3: CASSSRGSYEQYF
DNA: TGTGCCAGCAGCTCCAGGGGTTCCTACGAGCAGTACTTC
V: TRBV7-9
J: TRBJ2-7
size: few
D: -

CDR3: CASSAGPGQDYGYTF
DNA: TGTGCCAGTAGTGCCGGACCGGGACAGGACTATGGCTACACCTTC
V: TRBV19
J: TRBJ1-2
size: once
D: TRBD1

CDR3: CASNMGQELFYGYTF
DNA: TGTGCCAGCAACATGGGACAGGAGCTTTTTTATGGCTACACCTTC
V: TRBV5-4
J: TRBJ1-2
size: -
D: TRBD1

CDR3: CASSDRTEPSYEQYF
DNA: TGTGCCAGCAGCGACCGGACAGAGCCCTCCTACGAGCAGTACTTC
V: TRBV13
J: TRBJ2-7
size: -
D: -

CDR3: CASSRDRFGNTIYF
DNA: TGTGCCAGCTCACGAGACAGATTTGGAAACACCATATATTTT
V: TRBV18
J: TRBJ1-3
size: -
D: -